This T cell receptor beta chain was sequenced in a study of T cells in Graves' hyperthyroidism and ophthalmopathy. Overall study results and limits: Ophthalmopathy onset followed model prediction by a median approximately six months.

Deletions cut 5 bases from V and 7 bases from J, with 12 bases between. The CDR3 is 14 residues long. From germline, CDR1 is SGHAT and CDR2 FQDESV (reference sequence). Amplified TCR beta CDR3 regions derived from RNA transcripts. Using the HTBI primer set, a first-round RT-PCR was run on the TCR CDR3. MiXCR, applied by TCRdb to the multiplex PCR reads, yields one record per CDR3 protein. This table has 50,000 to 55,000 distinct CDR3 sequences, approximately 52% appearing once. This clonotype was observed at least ten times. Its antigen is currently unknown. Source material: blood. This chain uses TRBV11-1 with TRBJ1-6; tentative D call: TRBD1 (6 bases). This clonotype was sampled from a woman aged 45-65 years with Graves' ophthalmopathy. The CDR3 sequence: CASSPSRGNSPLHF. The CDR3 DNA sequence: TGTGCCAGCAGCCCCTCAAGGGGGAATTCACCCCTCCACTTT.